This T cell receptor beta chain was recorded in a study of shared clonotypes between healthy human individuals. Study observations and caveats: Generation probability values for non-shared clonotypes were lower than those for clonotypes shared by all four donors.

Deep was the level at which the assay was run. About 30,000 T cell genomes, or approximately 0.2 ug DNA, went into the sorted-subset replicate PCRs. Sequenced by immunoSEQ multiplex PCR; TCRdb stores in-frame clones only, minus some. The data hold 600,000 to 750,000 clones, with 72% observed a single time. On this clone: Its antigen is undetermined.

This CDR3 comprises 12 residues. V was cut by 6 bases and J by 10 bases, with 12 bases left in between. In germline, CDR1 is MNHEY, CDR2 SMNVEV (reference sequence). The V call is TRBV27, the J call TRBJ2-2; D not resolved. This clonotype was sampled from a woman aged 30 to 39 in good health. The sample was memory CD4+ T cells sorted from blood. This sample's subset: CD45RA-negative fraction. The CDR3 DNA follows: TGTGCCAGCAGCGGCCTGTTTACGGAGCTGTTTTTT. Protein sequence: CASSGLFTELFF.